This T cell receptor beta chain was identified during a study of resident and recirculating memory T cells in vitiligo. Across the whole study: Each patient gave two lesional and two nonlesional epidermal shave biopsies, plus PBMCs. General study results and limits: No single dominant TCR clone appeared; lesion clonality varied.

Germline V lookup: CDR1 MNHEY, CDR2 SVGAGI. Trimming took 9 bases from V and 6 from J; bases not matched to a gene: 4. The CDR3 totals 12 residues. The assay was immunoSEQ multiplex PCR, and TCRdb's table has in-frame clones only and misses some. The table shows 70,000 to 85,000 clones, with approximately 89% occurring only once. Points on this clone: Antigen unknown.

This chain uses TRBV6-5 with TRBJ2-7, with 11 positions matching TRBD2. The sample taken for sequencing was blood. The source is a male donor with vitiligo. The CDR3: CASSTSGGEQYF. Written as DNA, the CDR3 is TGTGCCAGTAGCACTAGCGGGGGCGAGCAGTACTTC.